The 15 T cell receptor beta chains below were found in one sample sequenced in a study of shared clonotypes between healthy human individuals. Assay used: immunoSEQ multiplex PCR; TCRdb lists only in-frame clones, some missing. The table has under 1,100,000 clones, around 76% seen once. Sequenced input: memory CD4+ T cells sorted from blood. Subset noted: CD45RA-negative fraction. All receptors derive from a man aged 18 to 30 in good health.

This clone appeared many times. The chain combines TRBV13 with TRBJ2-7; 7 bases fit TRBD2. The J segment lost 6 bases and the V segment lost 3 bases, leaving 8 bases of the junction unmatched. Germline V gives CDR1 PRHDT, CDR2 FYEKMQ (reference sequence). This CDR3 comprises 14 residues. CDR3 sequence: CASSFLGGTGEQYF. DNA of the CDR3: TGTGCCAGCAGCTTTCTGGGAGGGACGGGCGAGCAGTACTTC.

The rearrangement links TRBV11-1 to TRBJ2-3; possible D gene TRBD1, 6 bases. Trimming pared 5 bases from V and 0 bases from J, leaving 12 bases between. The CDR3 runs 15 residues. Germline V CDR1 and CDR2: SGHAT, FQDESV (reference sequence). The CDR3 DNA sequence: TGTGCCAGCAGCCTCTGGGACACTAGCACAGATACGCAGTATTTT. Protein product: CASSLWDTSTDTQYF.

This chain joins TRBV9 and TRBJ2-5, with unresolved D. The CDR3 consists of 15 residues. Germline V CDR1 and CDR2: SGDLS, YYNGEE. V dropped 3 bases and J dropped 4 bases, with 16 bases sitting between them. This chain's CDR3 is CASSADNYGRETQYF. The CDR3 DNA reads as TGTGCCAGCAGCGCCGATAACTACGGACGAGAGACCCAGTACTTC. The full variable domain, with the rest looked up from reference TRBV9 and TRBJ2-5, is DSGVTQTPKHLITATGQRVTLRCSPRSGDLSVYWYQQSLDQGLQFLIQYYNGEERAKGNILERFSAQQFPDLHSELNLSSLELGDSALYFCASSADNYGRETQYFGPGTRLLVL.

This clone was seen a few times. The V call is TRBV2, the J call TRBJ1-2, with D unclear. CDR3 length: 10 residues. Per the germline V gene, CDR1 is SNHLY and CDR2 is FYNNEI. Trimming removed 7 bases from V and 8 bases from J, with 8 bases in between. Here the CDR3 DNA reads TGTGCCAGCACCGACTGGGGCTACACCTTC. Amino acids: CASTDWGYTF. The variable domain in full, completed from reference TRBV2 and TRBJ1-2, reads EPEVTQTPSHQVTQMGQEVILRCVPISNHLYFYWYRQILGQKVEFLVSFYNNEISEKSEIFDDQFSVERPDGSNFTLKIRSTKLEDSAMYFCASTDWGYTFGSGTRLTVV.

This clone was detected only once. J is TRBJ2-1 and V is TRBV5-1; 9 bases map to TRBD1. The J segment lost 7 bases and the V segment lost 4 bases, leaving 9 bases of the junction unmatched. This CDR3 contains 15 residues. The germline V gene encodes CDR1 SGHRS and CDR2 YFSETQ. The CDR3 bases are TGCGCCAGCAGCCAAGATACCGGGACAGGGAATGAGCAGTTCTTC. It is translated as CASSQDTGTGNEQFF.

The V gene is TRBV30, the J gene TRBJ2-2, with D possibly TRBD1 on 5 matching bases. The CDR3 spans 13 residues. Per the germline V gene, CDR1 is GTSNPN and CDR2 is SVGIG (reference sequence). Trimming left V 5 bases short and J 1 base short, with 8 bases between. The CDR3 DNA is TGTGCCTGGGGACACCTGAACACCGGGGAGCTGTTTTTT. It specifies CAWGHLNTGELFF.

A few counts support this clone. Here the CDR3 reads CASSPGQGKNSPLHF. The CDR3 coding sequence is TGTGCCAGCTCACCAGGGCAGGGGAAGAATTCACCCCTCCACTTT. This chain connects TRBV18 to TRBJ1-6, with D maybe TRBD1 (6 bases). The length of the CDR3 is 15 residues. Trimming left V 2 bases short and J 7 bases short, with 12 bases between. The germline gives CDR1 KGHSH, CDR2 LQKENI.

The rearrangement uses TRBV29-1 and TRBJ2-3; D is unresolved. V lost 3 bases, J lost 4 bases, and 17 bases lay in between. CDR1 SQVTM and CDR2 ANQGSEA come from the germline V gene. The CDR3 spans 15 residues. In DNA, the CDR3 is TGCAGCGTTGAGGTGGGGTTTTATGGGGCAGATACGCAGTATTTT. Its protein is CSVEVGFYGADTQYF.

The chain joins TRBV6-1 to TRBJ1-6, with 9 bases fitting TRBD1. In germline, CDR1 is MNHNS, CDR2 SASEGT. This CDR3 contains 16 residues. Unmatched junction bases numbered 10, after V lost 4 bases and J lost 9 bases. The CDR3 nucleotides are TGTGCCAGCAGTGCCACAGGGGGCGGTTTAACTTCACCCCTCCACTTT. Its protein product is CASSATGGGLTSPLHF.

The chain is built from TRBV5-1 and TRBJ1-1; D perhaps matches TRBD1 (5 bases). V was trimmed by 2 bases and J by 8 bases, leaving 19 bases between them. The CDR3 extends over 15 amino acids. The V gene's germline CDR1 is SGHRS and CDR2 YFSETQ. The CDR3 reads CASSLELAGGSEAFF. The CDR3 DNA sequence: TGCGCCAGCAGCTTAGAGTTGGCCGGGGGTTCAGAAGCTTTCTTT.

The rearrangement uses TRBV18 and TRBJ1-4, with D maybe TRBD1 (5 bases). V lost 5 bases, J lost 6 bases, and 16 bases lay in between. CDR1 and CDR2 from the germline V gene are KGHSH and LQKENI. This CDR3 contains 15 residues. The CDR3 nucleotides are TGTGCCAGCTCAGTGACCGGGGCTAGCCATGAAAAACTGTTTTTT. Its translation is CASSVTGASHEKLFF. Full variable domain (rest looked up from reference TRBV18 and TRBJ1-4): NAGVMQNPRHLVRRRGQEARLRCSPMKGHSHVYWYRQLPEEGLKFMVYLQKENIIDESGMPKERFSAEFPKEGPSILRIQQVVRGDSAAYFCASSVTGASHEKLFFGSGTQLSVL.

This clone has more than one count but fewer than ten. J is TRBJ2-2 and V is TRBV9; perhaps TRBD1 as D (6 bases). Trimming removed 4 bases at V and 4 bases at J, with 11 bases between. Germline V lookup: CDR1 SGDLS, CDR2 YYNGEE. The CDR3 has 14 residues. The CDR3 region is CASSSGQITGELFF. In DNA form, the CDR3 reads TGTGCCAGCAGCTCAGGACAGATCACCGGGGAGCTGTTTTTT. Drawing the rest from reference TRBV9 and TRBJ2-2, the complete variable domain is DSGVTQTPKHLITATGQRVTLRCSPRSGDLSVYWYQQSLDQGLQFLIQYYNGEERAKGNILERFSAQQFPDLHSELNLSSLELGDSALYFCASSSGQITGELFFGEGSRLTVL.

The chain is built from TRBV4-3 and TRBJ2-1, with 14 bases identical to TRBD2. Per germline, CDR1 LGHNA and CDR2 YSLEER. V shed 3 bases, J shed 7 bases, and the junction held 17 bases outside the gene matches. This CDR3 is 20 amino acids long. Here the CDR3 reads CASSHVFGTSGSSRRNEQFF. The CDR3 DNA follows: TGCGCCAGCAGCCATGTATTCGGGACTAGCGGGAGTTCTCGGAGGAATGAGCAGTTCTTC.

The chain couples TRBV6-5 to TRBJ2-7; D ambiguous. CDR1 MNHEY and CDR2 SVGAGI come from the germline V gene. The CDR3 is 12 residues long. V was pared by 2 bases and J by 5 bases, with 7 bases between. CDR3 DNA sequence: TGTGCCAGCAGTTACGTGGGTCACGAGCAGTACTTC. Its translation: CASSYVGHEQYF.

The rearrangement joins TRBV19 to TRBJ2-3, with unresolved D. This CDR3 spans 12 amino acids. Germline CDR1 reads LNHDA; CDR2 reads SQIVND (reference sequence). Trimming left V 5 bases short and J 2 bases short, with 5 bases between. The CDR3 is CASSLFTDTQYF. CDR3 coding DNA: TGTGCCAGTAGTCTCTTCACAGATACGCAGTATTTT.